What follows are 17 T cell receptor beta chains derived from one specimen sequenced in a study of blood T cell repertoires in COVID-19. TCRdb keeps only in-frame clones here, not all; method: immunoSEQ multiplex PCR. The table has roughly 98,000 clones, approximately 80% seen once. What was sequenced was peripheral blood. The receptors shown here come from a man between 70 and 80 years old with active or convalescent COVID-19.

The chain uses TRBV18 and TRBJ2-5; 7 nucleotides align to TRBD2. With V trimmed by 10 bases and J by 5 bases, 10 bases remained unmatched. This CDR3 region has 13 residues. Germline lookup yields CDR1 KGHSH and CDR2 LQKENI. CDR3 amino acids: CATARGFTETQYF. The CDR3 bases are TGTGCCACCGCGCGGGGGTTTACTGAGACCCAGTACTTC.

The chain employs TRBV11-3 and TRBJ2-7; D is perhaps TRBD1 (6 bases). This CDR3 is built from 15 residues. From germline, CDR1 is SGHNT and CDR2 YENEEA. The V and J ends lost 5 bases and 2 bases respectively, with 16 bases between them. The CDR3 loop is CASSVGGQRTYEQYF. The CDR3 region has the DNA TGTGCCAGCAGCGTCGGCGGACAGCGGACCTACGAGCAGTACTTC.

J is TRBJ1-1 and V is TRBV19, with D possibly being TRBD1 (6 bases). This CDR3 comprises 18 residues. V lost 3 bases to trimming and J lost 1 base, with 21 bases between them. Germline CDR1 is LNHDA and CDR2 is SQIVND (reference sequence). CDR3 residues: CASSIPTGSPQGNTEAFF. CDR3 nucleotide sequence: TGTGCCAGTAGTATTCCCACAGGGAGTCCTCAAGGGAACACTGAAGCTTTCTTT.

The V call is TRBV25-1, the J call TRBJ1-3; 7 nucleotides line up with TRBD1. This CDR3 has 14 amino acids. Per germline, CDR1 MGHDK and CDR2 SYGVNS. V shed 6 bases and J 4 bases; nucleotides not matched to a gene: 6. CDR3 in DNA: TGTGCCAGCAGAGGACAGGTCGACGGAAACACCATATATTTT. The encoded protein is CASRGQVDGNTIYF.

This chain connects TRBV11-3 to TRBJ2-3; 14 nucleotides align to TRBD2. This CDR3 has 16 amino acids. The V gene's germline CDR1 is SGHNT and CDR2 YENEEA. With V trimmed by 3 bases and J by 1 base, 0 bases remained unmatched. The CDR3 nucleotides read TGTGCCAGCAGCTTGACTAGCGGGGGGGGCACAGATACGCAGTATTTT. Amino acids: CASSLTSGGGTDTQYF.

Only a few counts were recorded for this clone. The chain is built from TRBV3-1 (or the pseudogene TRBV3-2) and TRBJ1-1; weak D call: TRBD1 (6 bases). CDR1 and CDR2 (germline): LGHDT, YNNKEL (reference sequence). Trimming shortened V by 3 bases and J by 6 bases, and 14 bases separated the two germline ends. There are 14 residues in the CDR3. CDR3 in amino acids: CASSHPIGGAEAFF. For the CDR3, the DNA is TGTGCCAGCAGCCACCCCATAGGGGGGGCTGAAGCTTTCTTT.

J is TRBJ2-7 and V is TRBV11-3; D is perhaps TRBD1 (7 bases). Germline lookup yields CDR1 SGHNT and CDR2 YENEEA. The CDR3 consists of 15 residues. V was trimmed by 7 bases and J by 6 bases, leaving 22 bases between them. CDR3 DNA sequence: TGTGCCAGCACCCTGGACCCAGGGGGGCCCTCCGAGCAGTACTTC. Amino acid sequence: CASTLDPGGPSEQYF.

The gene calls are TRBV19 and TRBJ2-5; the D gene is possibly TRBD2 (5 bases). Germline V lookup: CDR1 LNHDA, CDR2 SQIVND (reference sequence). The length of the CDR3 is 13 residues. The CDR3: CASSSWGEETQYF. CDR3 in DNA: TGTGCGTCCTCGTCTTGGGGAGAGGAGACCCAGTACTTC.

The rearrangement joins TRBV5-1 to TRBJ2-3; 8 nucleotides agree with TRBD1. The V gene end was trimmed by 4 bases and the J gene end by 5 bases; junction bases not matched to a gene: 6. Germline V CDR1 and CDR2: SGHRS, YFSETQ. This CDR3 has 14 amino acids. The CDR3 coding sequence is TGCGCCAGCAGCCTAGACAGGGGAGAAGATACGCAGTATTTT. It encodes CASSLDRGEDTQYF.

This clone appeared once. The rearrangement joins TRBV6-6 to TRBJ2-5; 9 bases align to TRBD2. With 0 bases clipped from V and 5 bases from J, the junction kept 4 bases outside the gene matches. The CDR3 is 15 residues long. Germline loops: CDR1 MNHNY, CDR2 SVGAGI (reference sequence). The CDR3 DNA reads as TGTGCCAGCAGTTACTCGATTAGCGGGGGTGAGACCCAGTACTTC. Protein: CASSYSISGGETQYF.

This clone was seen a single time. The chain is built from TRBV12-3 or TRBV12-4 and TRBJ2-7; D call uncertain. Trimming removed 3 bases at V and 3 bases at J, with 9 bases between. This CDR3 comprises 13 residues. CDR3 in amino acids: CASSFAPSYEQYF. The DNA of the CDR3 is TGTGCCAGCAGTTTTGCGCCTAGCTACGAGCAGTACTTC.

V and J are TRBV5-1 and TRBJ1-1; maybe TRBD1 (5 bases). Trimming removed 5 bases from V and 3 bases from J, with 5 bases in between. Looked up from germline, CDR1 is SGHRS and CDR2 is YFSETQ. This CDR3 has 11 residues. The CDR3 protein is CASRGDTEAFF. CDR3 coding DNA: TGCGCCAGCAGAGGGGACACTGAAGCTTTCTTT.

This chain connects TRBV4-2 to TRBJ2-3; TRBD2 aligns across 10 bases. Germline assignment: CDR1 LGHNA and CDR2 YNFKEQ. Trimming removed 4 bases from V and 0 bases from J; junction bases left unmatched: 4. This CDR3 spans 16 amino acids. This CDR3 reads CASSRLAGASTDTQYF. CDR3 coding DNA: TGTGCCAGCAGCCGCCTAGCGGGAGCTAGCACAGATACGCAGTATTTT.

This clone was found a few times. The chain has TRBV12-3 or TRBV12-4 and TRBJ2-1; no firm D call. This CDR3 has 11 residues. Trimming took 6 bases from V and 10 from J, leaving 10 bases between them. The CDR3 DNA sequence: TGTGCCAGCAGGGCCGCCGGGGAGCAGTTCTTC. It specifies CASRAAGEQFF.

The chain carries TRBV7-9 and TRBJ2-7; 7 nucleotides line up with TRBD1. J gave up 5 bases and V 5 bases, and 12 bases lay outside the gene matches. The germline CDR1 and CDR2 sequences are SEHNR and FQNEAQ (reference sequence). The CDR3 has 15 residues. The CDR3 region has the DNA TGTGCCAGCAGCCCGGTGGGACAGCCTATTAACGAGCAGTACTTC. Protein sequence: CASSPVGQPINEQYF.

This chain uses TRBV19 with TRBJ1-5; 7 positions agree with TRBD1. The CDR3 spans 13 residues. The germline gives CDR1 LNHDA, CDR2 SQIVND (reference sequence). V dropped 8 bases and J dropped 3; count of bases not matched to a gene: 4. The CDR3 coding sequence is TGTGCCAGTTCGGGACAGCCCAATCAGCCCCAGCATTTT. Encoded protein: CASSGQPNQPQHF.

The chain is built from TRBV6-5 and TRBJ2-1; perhaps TRBD1 as D (5 bases). This CDR3 spans 12 amino acids. Germline V CDR1 and CDR2: MNHEY, SVGAGI. V was clipped by 7 bases and J by 9 bases, with 13 bases between them. DNA for the CDR3: TGTGCCAGCACCGAGACAGTAGGTGAGCAGTTCTTC. Translated: CASTETVGEQFF.